The sequence of this T cell receptor beta chain was determined in a study of blood T cell dynamics during melanoma immunotherapy. Study background: Patients with metastatic melanoma got pembrolizumab or nivolumab-ipilimumab as first-line care.

The time point is: pre-treatment baseline. Samples come from before therapy and from week 3 after the first blockade cycle. Prior systemic cancer therapy, immunosuppressant use and other active malignancies excluded patients. Assay used: immunoSEQ multiplex PCR; TCRdb lists only in-frame clones, some missing. The repertoire includes about 10,000 clones, about 87% of them detected once, and roughly a tenth sits in the top ten. The sequence was obtained from a human donor with melanoma. The specimen comprised blood, sampled from a patient treated with checkpoint blockade.

The DNA of the CDR3 is TGCGCCAGCAGTGAGGTAGACATAGGGACGCAGTATTTT. This sequence encodes CASSEVDIGTQYF. J is TRBJ2-3 and V is TRBV10-1; no firm D call. The CDR3 sequence is 13 residues long. The V end was cut by 2 bases, the J end by 9 bases, with 12 bases between. In germline, CDR1 is WNHNN, CDR2 SYGVQD (reference sequence).